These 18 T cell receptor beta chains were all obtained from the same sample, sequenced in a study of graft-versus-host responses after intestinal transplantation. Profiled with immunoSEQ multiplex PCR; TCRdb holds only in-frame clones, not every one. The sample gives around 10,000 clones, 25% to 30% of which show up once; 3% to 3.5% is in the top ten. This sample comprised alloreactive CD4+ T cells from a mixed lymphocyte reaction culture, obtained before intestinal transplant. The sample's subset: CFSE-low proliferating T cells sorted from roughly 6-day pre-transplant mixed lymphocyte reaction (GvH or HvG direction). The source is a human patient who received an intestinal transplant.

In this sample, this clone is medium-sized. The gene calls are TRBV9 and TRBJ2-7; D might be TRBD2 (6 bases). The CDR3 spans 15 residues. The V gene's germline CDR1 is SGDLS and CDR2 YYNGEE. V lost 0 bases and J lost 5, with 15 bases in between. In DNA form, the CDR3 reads TGTGCCAGCAGCGTAGTACCCATGGAGGGGAACGAGCAGTACTTC. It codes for CASSVVPMEGNEQYF.

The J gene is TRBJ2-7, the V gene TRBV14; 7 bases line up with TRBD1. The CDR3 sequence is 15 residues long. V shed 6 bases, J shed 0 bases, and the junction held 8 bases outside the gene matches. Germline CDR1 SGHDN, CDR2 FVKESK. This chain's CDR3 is CASSPRRQGSYEQYF. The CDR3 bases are TGTGCCAGCAGTCCTCGCAGACAGGGCTCCTACGAGCAGTACTTC.

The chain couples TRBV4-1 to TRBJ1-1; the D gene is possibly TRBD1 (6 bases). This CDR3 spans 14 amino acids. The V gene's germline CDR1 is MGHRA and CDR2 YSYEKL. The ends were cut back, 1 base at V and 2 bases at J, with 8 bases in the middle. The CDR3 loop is CASSQVQGNTEAFF. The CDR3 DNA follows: TGCGCCAGCAGCCAAGTACAGGGAAACACTGAAGCTTTCTTT.

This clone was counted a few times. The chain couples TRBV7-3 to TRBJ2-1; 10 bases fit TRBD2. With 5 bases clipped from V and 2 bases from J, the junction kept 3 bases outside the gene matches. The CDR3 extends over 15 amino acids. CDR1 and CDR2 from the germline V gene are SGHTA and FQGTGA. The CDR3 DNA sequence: TGTGCCAGCAGCATCCTAGCGGGAGCCTACAATGAGCAGTTCTTC. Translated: CASSILAGAYNEQFF.

CDR3 protein: CASSGGYNEQFF. DNA of the CDR3: TGTGCCAGTAGTGGCGGGTACAATGAGCAGTTCTTC. J is TRBJ2-1 and V is TRBV19; D may be TRBD2 (5 bases). V was clipped by 5 bases and J by 4 bases, with 6 bases between them. This CDR3 comprises 12 residues. Germline CDR1 and CDR2: LNHDA and SQIVND (reference sequence).

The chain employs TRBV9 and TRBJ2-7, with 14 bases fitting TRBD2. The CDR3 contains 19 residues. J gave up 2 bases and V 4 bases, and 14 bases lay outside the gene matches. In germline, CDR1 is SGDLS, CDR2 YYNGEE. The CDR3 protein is CASSSNPGLAGVPAYEQYF. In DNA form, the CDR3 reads TGTGCCAGCAGCTCTAACCCGGGACTAGCGGGAGTGCCAGCCTACGAGCAGTACTTC.

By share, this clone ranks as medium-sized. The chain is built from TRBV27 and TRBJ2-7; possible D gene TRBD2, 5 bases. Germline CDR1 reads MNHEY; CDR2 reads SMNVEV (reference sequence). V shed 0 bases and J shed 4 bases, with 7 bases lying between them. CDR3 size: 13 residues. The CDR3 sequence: CASSLSSGYEQYF. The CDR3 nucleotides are TGTGCCAGCAGTTTATCCTCGGGGTACGAGCAGTACTTC.

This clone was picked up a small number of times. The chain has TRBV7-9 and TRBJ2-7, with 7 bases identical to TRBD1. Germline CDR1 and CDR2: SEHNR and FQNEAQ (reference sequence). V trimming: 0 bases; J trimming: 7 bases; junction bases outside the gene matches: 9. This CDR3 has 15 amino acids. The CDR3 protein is CASSLAGTVVGEQYF. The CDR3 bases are TGTGCCAGCAGCTTAGCAGGGACAGTAGTGGGGGAGCAGTACTTC.

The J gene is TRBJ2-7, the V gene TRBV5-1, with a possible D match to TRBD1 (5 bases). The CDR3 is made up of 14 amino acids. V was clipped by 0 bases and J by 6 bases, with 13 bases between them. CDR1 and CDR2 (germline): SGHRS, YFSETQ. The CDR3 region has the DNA TGCGCCAGCAGCTTGGAGTCAGGGTTGGGCGAGCAGTACTTC. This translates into CASSLESGLGEQYF.

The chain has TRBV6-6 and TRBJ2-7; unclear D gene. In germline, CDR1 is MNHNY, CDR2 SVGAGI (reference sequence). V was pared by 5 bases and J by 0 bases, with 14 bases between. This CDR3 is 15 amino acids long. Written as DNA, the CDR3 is TGTGCCAGCAGTCTAATTCCAGAGCCCTCCTACGAGCAGTACTTC. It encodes CASSLIPEPSYEQYF.

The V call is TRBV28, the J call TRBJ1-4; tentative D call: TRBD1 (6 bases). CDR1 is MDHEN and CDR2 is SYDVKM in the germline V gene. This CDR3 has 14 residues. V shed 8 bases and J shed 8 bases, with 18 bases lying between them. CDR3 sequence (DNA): TGTGCCAGCGGACAAAGGGGGGGGGAAGAAAAACTGTTTTTT. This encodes CASGQRGGEEKLFF. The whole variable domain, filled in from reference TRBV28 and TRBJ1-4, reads DVKVTQSSRYLVKRTGEKVFLECVQDMDHENMFWYRQDPGLGLRLIYFSYDVKMKEKGDIPEGYSVSREKKERFSLILESASTNQTSMYLCASGQRGGEEKLFFGSGTQLSVL.

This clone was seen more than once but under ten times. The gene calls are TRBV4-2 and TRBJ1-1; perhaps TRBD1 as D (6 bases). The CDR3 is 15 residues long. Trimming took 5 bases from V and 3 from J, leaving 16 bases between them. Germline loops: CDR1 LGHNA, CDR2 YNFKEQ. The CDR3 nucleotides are TGTGCCAGCAGCGTGAGAGGGGGATTGTACACTGAAGCTTTCTTT. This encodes CASSVRGGLYTEAFF.

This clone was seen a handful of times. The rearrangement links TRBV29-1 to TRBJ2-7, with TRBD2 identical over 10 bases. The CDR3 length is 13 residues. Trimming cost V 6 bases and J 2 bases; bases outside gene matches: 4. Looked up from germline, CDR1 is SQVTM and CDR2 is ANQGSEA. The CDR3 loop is CSVAGLAAYEQYF. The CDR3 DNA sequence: TGCAGCGTCGCTGGACTAGCGGCCTACGAGCAGTACTTC.

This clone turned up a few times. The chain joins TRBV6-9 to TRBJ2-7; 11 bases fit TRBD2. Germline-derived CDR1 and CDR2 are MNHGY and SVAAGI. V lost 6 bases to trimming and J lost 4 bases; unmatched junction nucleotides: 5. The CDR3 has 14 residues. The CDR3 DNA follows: TGTGCCAGCAGCCTAGCGGGAGGAGAATACGAGCAGTACTTC. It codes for CASSLAGGEYEQYF.

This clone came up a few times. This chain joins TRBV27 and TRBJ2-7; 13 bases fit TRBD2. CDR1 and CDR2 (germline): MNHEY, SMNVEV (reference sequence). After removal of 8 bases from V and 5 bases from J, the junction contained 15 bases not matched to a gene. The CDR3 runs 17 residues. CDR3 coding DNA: TGTGCCAGCCGCTTACTAGCGGGGGGGGAAGAGGGAAACGAGCAGTACTTC. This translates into CASRLLAGGEEGNEQYF.

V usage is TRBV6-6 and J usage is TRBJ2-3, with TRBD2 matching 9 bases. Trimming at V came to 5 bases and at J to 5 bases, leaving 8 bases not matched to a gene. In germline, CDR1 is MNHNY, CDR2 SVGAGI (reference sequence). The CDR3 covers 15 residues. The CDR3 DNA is TGTGCCAGCAGTCCGATAGCGGGAGTGGAAGATACGCAGTATTTT. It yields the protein CASSPIAGVEDTQYF.

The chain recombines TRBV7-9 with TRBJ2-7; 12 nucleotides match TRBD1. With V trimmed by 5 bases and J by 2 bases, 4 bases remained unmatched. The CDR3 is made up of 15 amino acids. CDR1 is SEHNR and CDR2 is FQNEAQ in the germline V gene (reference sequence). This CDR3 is CASSGRDRGPYEQYF. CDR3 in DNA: TGTGCCAGCAGCGGCCGGGACAGGGGGCCCTACGAGCAGTACTTC.

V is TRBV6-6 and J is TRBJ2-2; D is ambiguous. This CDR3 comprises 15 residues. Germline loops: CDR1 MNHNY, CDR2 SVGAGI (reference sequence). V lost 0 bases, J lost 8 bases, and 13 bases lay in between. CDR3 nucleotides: TGTGCCAGCAGTTACTCGAGTCCCCGCGGTGGGGAGCTGTTTTTT. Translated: CASSYSSPRGGELFF.